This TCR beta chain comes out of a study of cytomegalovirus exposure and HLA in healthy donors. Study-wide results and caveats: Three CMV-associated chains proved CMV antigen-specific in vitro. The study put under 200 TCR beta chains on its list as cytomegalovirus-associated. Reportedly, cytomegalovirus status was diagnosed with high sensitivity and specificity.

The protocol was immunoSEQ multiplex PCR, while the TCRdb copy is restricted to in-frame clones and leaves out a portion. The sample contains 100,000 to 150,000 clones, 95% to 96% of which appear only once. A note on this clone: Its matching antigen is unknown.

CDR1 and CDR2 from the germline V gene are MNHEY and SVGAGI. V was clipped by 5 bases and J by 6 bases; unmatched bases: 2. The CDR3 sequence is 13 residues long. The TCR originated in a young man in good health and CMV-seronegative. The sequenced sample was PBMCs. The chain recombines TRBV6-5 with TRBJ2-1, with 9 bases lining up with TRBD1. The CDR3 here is CASSGQGFNEQFF. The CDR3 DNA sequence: TGTGCCAGCAGTGGACAGGGGTTCAATGAGCAGTTCTTC.